This entry describes one TCR beta chain. Its specificity is unknown. The J segment lost 1 base and the V segment lost 5 bases, leaving 2 bases of the junction unmatched. The CDR3 consists of 13 residues. CDR1 and CDR2 (germline): MNHEY, SMNVEV (reference sequence). Amplification used 60 Vbeta primers and 13 Jbeta primers. Clones were sequenced by immunoSEQ multiplex PCR, and TCRdb holds only the in-frame ones, with some missing. Here the sample spans over 150,000 clones, over 70% being singletons. The data originate from a study of cytomegalovirus exposure and HLA in healthy donors. Study observations and caveats: A previous analysis found most TCR beta V segments productive roughly 87% or roughly 30% of the time.

The V and J genes are TRBV27 and TRBJ2-7; 7 bases fit TRBD1. This clonotype was obtained from a young man in good health and CMV-seropositive. Sequenced: PBMCs. The CDR3 loop is CASSRTGSYEQYF. CDR3 sequence (DNA): TGTGCCAGCAGTAGGACAGGATCCTACGAGCAGTACTTC.